A single TCR beta chain is shown here with its context. What it binds is unknown. The study sorted every CD8+ T cell subset in triplicate at 300,000 cells each. The data stem from a study of CXCR3-negative and CXCR3-positive naive CD8 T cells. Across the whole study: With about 1.5 +/- 0.3 million reads per library, the TRB reads numbered around 130 million in total. Study results and limitations: Unlike memory cells, which differed, naive CXCR3-negative and CXCR3-positive cells had similar TRBV-TRBJ usage. The TRB CDR3s that CXCR3-positive naive cells carried were more hydrophobic than those of CXCR3-negative naive cells. Surface CD5 looked about the same in the naive subsets, so the authors worked out TCR strength from TRB CDR3 properties.

The authors prepared UMI-labeled TRB cDNA libraries by 5' RACE. One entry per CDR3 protein, without DNA, is what TCRdb gives after re-calling the 5' RACE reads. Its listing shows about 120,000 distinct CDR3 sequences. The CDR3 is made up of 16 amino acids. Germline loops: CDR1 MGHRA, CDR2 YSYEKL. Input material: naive CXCR3+ CD8+ T cells from blood. As to subset: CD45RO-CCR7+CD27+CD95- naive CD8+ T cells expressing CXCR3 (TNR3+). This sequence was found in a human donor in good health. Some clones in this sample may be carry-over from other donors' samples. The V and J genes are TRBV4-1 and TRBJ2-2. The CDR3 sequence is CASSPYPWSGTGELFF.